A selection of T cell receptor beta chains follows, all from one sample in a study of shared clonotypes between healthy human individuals. The data were produced by immunoSEQ multiplex PCR, yet TCRdb's version contains in-frame clones alone and is incomplete. The table lists about 1 million clones, more than 60% of them singletons. The sample was memory CD4+ T cells sorted from blood. These receptors all come from a man in his late teens or twenties in good health. CDR3s include the opening cysteine and the closing phenylalanine or tryptophan. Fields, in order: D gene, clone size, V gene, J gene, CDR3 length, CDR3 DNA, CDR3 protein. A D gene is named only where the DNA matches it firmly. Clone size, where shown, is once, few, many, or a class for clones that have expanded.

D: NA; size: once; V: TRBV5-4; J: TRBJ2-2; length: 15; DNA: TGTGCCAGCAGCTTGGGCTACCTGGGGACCGGGGAGCTGTTTTTT; CDR3: CASSLGYLGTGELFF
D: TRBD2; size: NA; V: TRBV4-3; J: TRBJ2-5; length: 16; DNA: TGCGCCAGCAGCCAAGATAGCGGGCGGGGAGGTGAGACCCAGTACTTC; CDR3: CASSQDSGRGGETQYF
D: NA; size: NA; V: TRBV11-2; J: TRBJ1-1; length: 14; DNA: TGTGCCAGCAGCCGCGTACAGGGTAACACTGAAGCTTTCTTT; CDR3: CASSRVQGNTEAFF
D: TRBD1; size: NA; V: TRBV5-1; J: TRBJ2-5; length: 16; DNA: TGCGCCAGCAGCTTGGCCGCGGGACAGGGTCAAGAGACCCAGTACTTC; CDR3: CASSLAAGQGQETQYF
D: NA; size: many; V: TRBV2; J: TRBJ1-4; length: 14; DNA: TGTGCCAGCGGACTAAGTGGGGGAAATGAAAAACTGTTTTTT; CDR3: CASGLSGGNEKLFF
D: NA; size: once; V: TRBV30; J: TRBJ2-2; length: 11; DNA: TGTGCCTGGAATGAGTTCGGGGAGCTGTTTTTT; CDR3: CAWNEFGELFF
D: NA; size: NA; V: TRBV9; J: TRBJ2-6; length: 14; DNA: TGTGCCAGCAGCGTCGCCTCTGGGGCCAACGTCCTGACTTTC; CDR3: CASSVASGANVLTF
D: TRBD1; size: NA; V: TRBV10-1; J: TRBJ2-4; length: 15; DNA: TGCGCCAGCAGTGAGTCGACAGGGGGTTATAGCATTCAGTACTTC; CDR3: CASSESTGGYSIQYF
D: NA; size: NA; V: TRBV6-6; J: TRBJ2-7; length: 13; DNA: TGTGCCAGCAGAGGTGGGCAGGGCTACGAGCAGTACTTC; CDR3: CASRGGQGYEQYF
D: TRBD1; size: NA; V: TRBV18; J: TRBJ1-2; length: 14; DNA: TGTGCCAGCTCACCAAAACAGGGGACGTATGGCTACACCTTC; CDR3: CASSPKQGTYGYTF
D: NA; size: once; V: TRBV10-3; J: TRBJ2-3; length: 13; DNA: TGTGCCATCAACGGGGCAGCCACAGATACGCAGTATTTT; CDR3: CAINGAATDTQYF
D: TRBD1; size: once; V: TRBV5-1; J: TRBJ1-6; length: 17; DNA: TGCGCCAGCAGCTTGGAGGGGACAGGGTCCTATAATTCACCCCTCCACTTT; CDR3: CASSLEGTGSYNSPLHF
D: NA; size: NA; V: TRBV5-1; J: TRBJ2-7; length: 11; DNA: TGCGCCAGCAGCAACCTCTACGAGCAGTACTTC; CDR3: CASSNLYEQYF
D: NA; size: NA; V: TRBV2; J: TRBJ1-6; length: 16; DNA: TGTGCCAGCAGGCTAAGGAGGGGAGCTAAGGATTCACCCCTCCACTTT; CDR3: CASRLRRGAKDSPLHF
D: NA; size: NA; V: TRBV30; J: TRBJ1-1; length: 12; DNA: TGTGCCTGGAGTGTAGGGGCCAGGGAAGCTTTCTTT; CDR3: CAWSVGAREAFF
D: TRBD2; size: NA; V: TRBV15; J: TRBJ2-1; length: 13; DNA: TGTGCCACCAGCACCAGACTAGCCGATGAGCAGTTCTTC; CDR3: CATSTRLADEQFF
D: TRBD2; size: NA; V: TRBV9; J: TRBJ2-7; length: 15; DNA: TGTGCCAGCAGCGTAGCGGCGGGGGGGCCATACGAGCAGTACTTC; CDR3: CASSVAAGGPYEQYF
D: NA; size: NA; V: TRBV5-6; J: TRBJ2-1; length: 13; DNA: TGTGCCAGCAGCTTCTATCCCTCCAATGAGCAGTTCTTC; CDR3: CASSFYPSNEQFF
D: NA; size: NA; V: TRBV5-1; J: TRBJ2-7; length: 13; DNA: TGCGCCAGCAGCTTGGGGGAACCCTACGAGCAGTACTTC; CDR3: CASSLGEPYEQYF
D: NA; size: NA; V: TRBV28; J: TRBJ2-1; length: 15; DNA: TGTGCCAGCAGTTTACCGTCGCGGGGCCCCACTGAGCAGTTCTTC; CDR3: CASSLPSRGPTEQFF
D: NA; size: NA; V: TRBV9; J: TRBJ2-2; length: 14; DNA: TGTGCCAGCAGCCCACCTGTCGGAACCGGGGAGCTGTTTTTT; CDR3: CASSPPVGTGELFF
D: NA; size: NA; V: TRBV5-8; J: TRBJ1-5; length: 14; DNA: TGTGCCAGCAGCTTGGGGGGGGGTTATCAGCCCCAGCATTTT; CDR3: CASSLGGGYQPQHF
D: TRBD2; size: NA; V: TRBV18; J: TRBJ2-1; length: 13; DNA: TGTGCCAGCTCACCGGGACTAAGCAATGAGCAGTTCTTC; CDR3: CASSPGLSNEQFF
D: TRBD2; size: few; V: TRBV9; J: TRBJ2-3; length: 15; DNA: TGTGCCAGCGGGGTAGGGCTAGCGGGCACAGATACGCAGTATTTT; CDR3: CASGVGLAGTDTQYF
D: NA; size: NA; V: TRBV29-1; J: TRBJ1-2; length: 13; DNA: TGCAGCGTCAATCTCCGGGACCTCGGGGGCTACACCTTC; CDR3: CSVNLRDLGGYTF
D: NA; size: NA; V: TRBV7-7; J: TRBJ2-5; length: 15; DNA: TGTGCTAGCAGCCGCTCCGGGACGTCCCAAGAGACCCAGTACTTC; CDR3: CASSRSGTSQETQYF
D: NA; size: NA; V: TRBV19; J: TRBJ2-5; length: 13; DNA: TGTGCCAGTAGTATTCTGGTGAAAGAGACCCAGTACTTC; CDR3: CASSILVKETQYF
D: NA; size: NA; V: TRBV7-2; J: TRBJ2-7; length: 14; DNA: TGTGCCAGCAGCTTAGTGGCGGGACCCTACGAGCAGTACTTC; CDR3: CASSLVAGPYEQYF
D: TRBD2; size: NA; V: TRBV7-6; J: TRBJ2-1; length: 16; DNA: TGTGCCAGCAGCTTAGCGCAAGGCGGGGGGGCCGTTGAGCAGTTCTTC; CDR3: CASSLAQGGGAVEQFF
D: NA; size: NA; V: TRBV6-1; J: TRBJ2-5; length: 13; DNA: TGTGCCAGCAGTGAAGCGACTCTTGGGACCCAGTACTTC; CDR3: CASSEATLGTQYF
D: TRBD2; size: once; V: TRBV20-1; J: TRBJ2-3; length: 11; DNA: TGCAGTGGCGGGAGGACAGATACGCAGTATTTT; CDR3: CSGGRTDTQYF
D: TRBD1; size: NA; V: TRBV27; J: TRBJ1-2; length: 14; DNA: TGTGCCAGCAGTTTATCGACGACAGGGTATGGCTACACCTTC; CDR3: CASSLSTTGYGYTF
D: TRBD2; size: NA; V: TRBV5-4; J: TRBJ2-5; length: 15; DNA: TGTGCCAGCAGCGGGCTAGCGGGGGGTGAGGAGACCCAGTACTTC; CDR3: CASSGLAGGEETQYF
D: NA; size: NA; V: TRBV6-1; J: TRBJ2-2; length: 14; DNA: TGTGCCAGCCAACAGGACCCGGGGACCGGGGAGCTGTTTTTT; CDR3: CASQQDPGTGELFF
D: NA; size: NA; V: TRBV18; J: TRBJ2-5; length: 11; DNA: TGTGCCAGCTCGTCTCGGGAGACCCAGTACTTC; CDR3: CASSSRETQYF
D: NA; size: once; V: TRBV29-1; J: TRBJ1-2; length: 13; DNA: TGCAGCGTTGAGAACCCACAGGCCTATGGCTACACCTTC; CDR3: CSVENPQAYGYTF
D: NA; size: NA; V: TRBV18; J: TRBJ1-2; length: 13; DNA: TGTGCCAGCTCACCACCTTTAGGGGAAGGCTACACCTTC; CDR3: CASSPPLGEGYTF
D: TRBD1; size: few; V: TRBV28; J: TRBJ1-2; length: 13; DNA: TGTGCCAGCAGAGAAAGGACAGGGAATGGCTACACCTTC; CDR3: CASRERTGNGYTF
D: TRBD1; size: NA; V: TRBV9; J: TRBJ1-1; length: 15; DNA: TGTGCCAGCAGCCCAACACAGGGGCTGAACACTGAAGCTTTCTTT; CDR3: CASSPTQGLNTEAFF
D: NA; size: NA; V: TRBV6-6; J: TRBJ1-3; length: 13; DNA: TGTGCCACCGCGCGGGTGTCTGGAAACACCATATATTTT; CDR3: CATARVSGNTIYF
D: NA; size: NA; V: TRBV6-6; J: TRBJ2-5; length: 13; DNA: TGTGCCAGCAGTTACAGGGGACAAGAGACCCAGTACTTC; CDR3: CASSYRGQETQYF
D: NA; size: NA; V: TRBV12-5; J: TRBJ2-7; length: 16; DNA: TGTGCTAGTGGTCGTGCCTTTCCGGCGGGGTCGTACGAGCAGTACTTC; CDR3: CASGRAFPAGSYEQYF
D: NA; size: many; V: TRBV2; J: TRBJ2-1; length: 12; DNA: TGTGCCAGCAGTAAAGAGAACAATGAGCAGTTCTTC; CDR3: CASSKENNEQFF
D: NA; size: once; V: TRBV7-2; J: TRBJ1-3; length: 14; DNA: TGTGCCAGCAGCTTGATGAACTCTGGAAACACCATATATTTT; CDR3: CASSLMNSGNTIYF
D: NA; size: NA; V: TRBV2; J: TRBJ1-1; length: 12; DNA: TGTGCCAGCAGTGAAGCCCGAACTGAAGCTTTCTTT; CDR3: CASSEARTEAFF
D: TRBD1; size: NA; V: TRBV5-6; J: TRBJ1-5; length: 16; DNA: TGTGCCAGCAGCCCCCGGACAGGGGGAAGCAATCAGCCCCAGCATTTT; CDR3: CASSPRTGGSNQPQHF
D: TRBD2; size: NA; V: TRBV18; J: TRBJ2-7; length: 14; DNA: TGTGCCAGCCGGGCCGGGACTAGCGGGTACGAGCAGTACTTC; CDR3: CASRAGTSGYEQYF
D: NA; size: NA; V: TRBV11-3; J: TRBJ1-1; length: 13; DNA: TGTGCCAGCAGCTCGGGACTTGGGACTGAAGCTTTCTTT; CDR3: CASSSGLGTEAFF
D: NA; size: few; V: TRBV6-5; J: TRBJ1-1; length: 15; DNA: TGTGCCAGCAGAATTTCCCTTCGGGAAAACACTGAAGCTTTCTTT; CDR3: CASRISLRENTEAFF
D: TRBD1; size: NA; V: TRBV7-3; J: TRBJ2-7; length: 19; DNA: TGTGCCAGCAGCTTAATAGGGGGCGGGTTCTACGGTGGGCCCTACGAGCAGTACTTC; CDR3: CASSLIGGGFYGGPYEQYF
D: NA; size: NA; V: TRBV9; J: TRBJ2-1; length: 14; DNA: TGTGCCAGCAGCGTAGCGGGATCGGGCAATGAGCAGTTCTTC; CDR3: CASSVAGSGNEQFF